The 2 T cell receptor beta chains below all came from one sample that was sequenced in a study of beta chain features in type 1 diabetes. Every isolated RNA sample was fully reverse transcribed, so sequencing captured expressed TCRB transcripts. Using immunoSEQ multiplex PCR, the repertoire was profiled, and TCRdb retains in-frame clones only, with some absent. There are some 150,000 clones in the sample; 8.5% to 14% occur only once, and around 2% lies in the top ten. Sequenced sample: central memory CD4+ T cells from blood. Receptors were obtained from a man aged 18-30 years in good health.

The chain employs TRBV7-9 and TRBJ2-4; D unclear. CDR3 length equals 16 residues. Germline values: CDR1 SEHNR, CDR2 FQNEAQ (reference sequence). The ends were cut back, 2 bases at V and 0 bases at J, with 11 bases in the middle. The CDR3 sequence is CASSLPGELAKNIQYF. In nucleotides, the CDR3 is TGTGCCAGCAGCTTACCCGGCGAATTAGCCAAAAACATTCAGTACTTC.

In its sample, this clone was seen a few times. V and J are TRBV2 and TRBJ2-3; D may match TRBD1 or TRBD2 (5 bases each). Germline V gene lookup returns CDR1 SNHLY and CDR2 FYNNEI. V shed 10 bases and J shed 0 bases, with 17 bases lying between them. The CDR3 loop spans 15 amino acids. CDR3 sequence: CANRGPGKSTDTQYF. CDR3 nucleotides: TGTGCCAACCGGGGACCAGGGAAAAGCACAGATACGCAGTATTTT.